The 15 T cell receptor beta chains listed next were all sequenced from one sample in a study of blood T cell repertoires in COVID-19. The protocol was immunoSEQ multiplex PCR, while the TCRdb copy is restricted to in-frame clones and leaves out a portion. The sample holds about 130,000 clones, around 76% seen once. Sequences were obtained from peripheral blood. The receptors stem from a man in his sixties with acute or convalescent COVID-19.

This clone was seen only once. The chain joins TRBV3-1 (or the pseudogene TRBV3-2) to TRBJ2-5, with 9 positions matching TRBD2. This CDR3 has 17 residues. V dropped 10 bases and J dropped 1; count of bases not matched to a gene: 16. Per the germline V gene, CDR1 is LGHDT and CDR2 is YNNKEL (reference sequence). CDR3 region: CATQPGLAGPFQETQYF. CDR3 nucleotide sequence: TGTGCCACCCAACCGGGACTAGCAGGACCCTTCCAAGAGACCCAGTACTTC.

This rearrangement joins TRBV5-1 to TRBJ1-2; TRBD1 aligns across 7 bases. This CDR3 has 14 residues. Unmatched junction bases numbered 6, after V lost 4 bases and J lost 3 bases. Germline V CDR1 and CDR2: SGHRS, YFSETQ. This chain's CDR3 is CASSTAGTDYGYTF. CDR3 bases: TGCGCCAGCAGCACAGCCGGGACAGACTATGGCTACACCTTC.

The chain is built from TRBV18 and TRBJ1-2; 8 nucleotides match TRBD1. The germline CDR1 and CDR2 sequences are KGHSH and LQKENI. This CDR3 has 13 residues. The J segment lost 8 bases and the V segment lost 3 bases, leaving 5 bases of the junction unmatched. CDR3 loop: CASSPGQGGGYTF. CDR3 nucleotides: TGTGCCAGCTCACCCGGACAGGGCGGAGGCTACACCTTC.

This clone came up a few times. This chain connects TRBV24-1 to TRBJ2-1; 8 nucleotides align to TRBD2. CDR3 length: 15 amino acids. Germline values: CDR1 KGHDR, CDR2 SFDVKD. J was trimmed by 8 bases and V by 4 bases; bases with no gene match: 9. CDR3 protein: CATSDPGGHGYEQFF. The CDR3 DNA reads as TGTGCCACCAGTGACCCGGGAGGGCATGGCTATGAGCAGTTCTTC.

V gene TRBV3-1 (or the pseudogene TRBV3-2) combines with J gene TRBJ2-7; 8 positions agree with TRBD1. V shed 2 bases, J shed 6 bases, and the junction held 3 bases outside the gene matches. Germline lookup yields CDR1 LGHDT and CDR2 YNNKEL (reference sequence). CDR3 length: 13 residues. The CDR3 here is CASSQTGGGEQYF. The CDR3 DNA follows: TGTGCCAGCAGCCAAACAGGGGGAGGCGAGCAGTACTTC.

The genes are TRBV7-9 and TRBJ1-6; D is unresolved. Germline lookup yields CDR1 SEHNR and CDR2 FQNEAQ (reference sequence). The V end was cut by 2 bases, the J end by 5 bases, with 7 bases between. The CDR3 runs to 14 residues. As DNA, the CDR3 is TGTGCCAGCAGCTTATCCGGGGATAATTCACCCCTCCACTTT. Its translation: CASSLSGDNSPLHF. Full variable domain (missing parts from reference TRBV7-9 and TRBJ1-6): DTGVSQNPRHKITKRGQNVTFRCDPISEHNRLYWYRQTLGQGPEFLTYFQNEAQLEKSRLLSDRFSAERPKGSFSTLEIQRTEQGDSAMYLCASSLSGDNSPLHFGNGTRLTVT.

V and J are TRBV29-1 and TRBJ2-3; 8 nucleotides line up with TRBD2. The CDR3 totals 14 residues. Unmatched junction bases numbered 6, after V lost 7 bases and J lost 0 bases. Germline V lookup: CDR1 SQVTM, CDR2 ANQGSEA. CDR3 residues: CSARSGTSTDTQYF. The CDR3 DNA sequence: TGCAGCGCTCGTAGCGGGACTAGCACAGATACGCAGTATTTT.

A word on this clone: The junction departs from the called germline gene at one end, perhaps through a read error. The chain links TRBV25-1 to TRBJ1-1, with D maybe TRBD1 (5 bases). Germline CDR1 and CDR2: MGHDK and SYGVNS. The CDR3 is 16 residues long. The CDR3 DNA sequence: TGTGCCAGCAGTGAATATAAAACGTCCGGGACTGCCTTTGTGGTCTTT. It yields the protein CASSEYKTSGTAFVVF.

This sequence joins TRBV19 and TRBJ2-1; TRBD2 aligns across 13 bases. CDR1 and CDR2 from the germline V gene are LNHDA and SQIVND (reference sequence). This CDR3 has 14 amino acids. Trimming took 8 bases from V and 10 from J; bases not matched to a gene: 8. The CDR3 DNA reads TGTGCCAGTCAACGGACTAGCGGGGGCAGGGAGCAGTTCTTC. This gives the protein CASQRTSGGREQFF. Combining the CDR3 with reference TRBV19 and TRBJ2-1 gives the whole variable domain DGGITQSPKYLFRKEGQNVTLSCEQNLNHDAMYWYRQDPGQGLRLIYYSQIVNDFQKGDIAEGYSVSREKKESFPLTVTSAQKNPTAFYLCASQRTSGGREQFFGPGTRLTVL.

This clone was picked up a small number of times. V usage is TRBV5-1 and J usage is TRBJ2-7; D might be TRBD1 (6 bases). The CDR3 is made up of 15 amino acids. Per the germline V gene, CDR1 is SGHRS and CDR2 is YFSETQ. Trimming stripped 4 bases from V and 2 bases from J, with 16 bases between. The DNA for the CDR3 is TGCGCCAGCAGCCAAACCGGGACAATCACCTACGAGCAGTACTTC. As protein: CASSQTGTITYEQYF.

There are a few counts of this clone. The V and J genes are TRBV10-2 and TRBJ1-2; D unclear. CDR3 length: 14 amino acids. The V end lost 1 base, the J end lost 3 bases, and 9 bases lay between the germline ends. Germline V CDR1 and CDR2: WSHSY, SAAADI. CDR3 in amino acids: CASSEFPTDYGYTF. The CDR3 bases are TGCGCCAGCAGTGAGTTCCCGACTGACTATGGCTACACCTTC.

This clone was counted ten times or more. The chain is built from TRBV30 and TRBJ2-7; a possible D gene is TRBD1 (5 bases). Germline CDR1 reads GTSNPN; CDR2 reads SVGIG (reference sequence). V dropped 1 base and J dropped 2 bases, with 9 bases sitting between them. This CDR3 spans 13 amino acids. CDR3 nucleotides: TGTGCCTGGAGTGAAGACAGTACCTACGAGCAGTACTTC. This encodes CAWSEDSTYEQYF. Complete variable domain (other parts from reference TRBV30 and TRBJ2-7): SQTIHQWPATLVQPVGSPLSLECTVEGTSNPNLYWYRQAAGRGLQLLFYSVGIGQISSEVPQNLSASRPQDRQFILSSKKLLLSDSGFYLCAWSEDSTYEQYFGPGTRLTVT.

The V call is TRBV11-1, the J call TRBJ2-3; TRBD2 might be the D (6 bases). Trimming took off 0 bases at V and 4 bases at J, with 8 bases between the two ends. The germline V gene has CDR1 SGHAT and CDR2 FQDESV (reference sequence). CDR3 length: 14 amino acids. The CDR3 sequence is CASSLALASDTQYF. CDR3 DNA: TGTGCCAGCAGCTTAGCGCTAGCGTCAGATACGCAGTATTTT.

V gene TRBV2 combines with J gene TRBJ2-1; 9 positions agree with TRBD1. CDR3 size: 13 residues. The germline V gene has CDR1 SNHLY and CDR2 FYNNEI. Trimming at V came to 5 bases and at J to 10 bases, leaving 6 bases not matched to a gene. The CDR3 reads CASSQQGAREQFF. Here the CDR3 DNA reads TGTGCCAGCAGTCAACAGGGGGCGCGAGAGCAGTTCTTC.

This clone was detected once. This chain uses TRBV18 with TRBJ1-1, with a possible D match to TRBD1 (5 bases). V lost 5 bases, J lost 3 bases, and 13 bases lay in between. CDR1 and CDR2 from the germline V gene are KGHSH and LQKENI. This CDR3 region has 14 residues. The CDR3 loop reads CASSTSDTYTEAFF. For the CDR3, the DNA is TGTGCCAGCTCAACATCGGACACTTACACTGAAGCTTTCTTT.